Given below is one TCR beta chain in context. Its antigen is not known. This entry comes from a study of OX40 agonist ivuxolimab in advanced cancers. Study-level points and caveats: Expanded clones tended on average to be more numerous among CD8+ T cells than CD4+.

The CDR3 sequence is 13 residues long. V was cut by 0 bases and J by 1 base, with 4 bases left in between. From germline, CDR1 is SGHRS and CDR2 YFSETQ. Patients were ruled out by autoimmune disease history or systemic immunosuppression. Clones were sequenced by immunoSEQ multiplex PCR, and TCRdb holds only the in-frame ones, with some missing. The sample gives some 80,000 clones, roughly 93% of which show up once; 2.5% to 3.5% is in the top ten. This TCR was sampled from an adult with an advanced solid tumor such as melanoma, head and neck, liver or kidney cancer. The gene calls are TRBV5-1 and TRBJ1-1; D not certain. The specimen was CD4+ or CD8+ T cells sorted from blood, collected in a trial of the OX40 agonist ivuxolimab. This CDR3 reads CASSLEENTEAFF. CDR3 nucleotide sequence: TGCGCCAGCAGCTTGGAGGAGAACACTGAAGCTTTCTTT.